Listed below are T cell receptor beta chains from one sample, sequenced in a study of CD8 T cells in ankylosing spondylitis. MiXCR, run by TCRdb on the 5' RACE reads, gives a single entry per CDR3 protein. The table includes more than 300,000 distinct CDR3 sequences, roughly 8% detected once. Material: blood, either unsorted or a sorted T cell fraction (not recorded which). These receptors were obtained from a male donor with ankylosing spondylitis. CDR3s include the opening cysteine and the closing phenylalanine or tryptophan. The order of the fields is J gene, clone size, V gene, D gene, CDR3 protein, CDR3 DNA. D genes are given only for firm matches. Some rows mark clone size as missing; the rest say once, few, many or name a class of expanded clone.

>TRBJ1-5|few|TRBV5-1|NA
CASSLSGYNQPQHF
TGCGCCAGCAGCTTGTCTGGGTACAATCAGCCCCAGCATTTT
>TRBJ2-2|few|TRBV5-1|NA
CASSLAGSGFNTGELFF
TGCGCCAGCAGCCTTGCCGGTAGCGGATTCAACACCGGGGAGCTGTTTTTT
>TRBJ1-5|few|TRBV20-1|NA
CSARDQQVRNQPQHF
TGCAGTGCTAGAGATCAACAGGTTCGGAATCAGCCCCAGCATTTT
>TRBJ2-3|NA|TRBV10-3|NA
CAISQGPDTQYF
TGTGCCATCAGTCAGGGCCCAGATACGCAGTATTTT
>TRBJ1-5|NA|TRBV6-1|NA
CASTLVPRGYNQPQHF
TGTGCCAGCACCCTAGTGCCACGGGGTTACAATCAGCCCCAGCATTTT
>TRBJ2-7|NA|TRBV11-2|NA
CASSPPGLFYEQYF
TGTGCCAGCAGCCCCCCTGGGCTGTTCTACGAGCAGTACTTC
>TRBJ2-1|many|TRBV11-1|NA
CASHGLPPYNEQFF
TGTGCCAGCCATGGCCTCCCCCCCTACAATGAGCAGTTCTTC
>TRBJ1-1|many|TRBV20-1|NA
CSAPLPLGLNTEAFF
TGCAGTGCTCCCTTACCCCTCGGGTTGAACACTGAAGCTTTCTTT
>TRBJ2-1|few|TRBV5-6|TRBD2
CASSRMTSGRVNEQFF
TGTGCCAGCAGCCGGATGACTAGCGGGAGAGTCAATGAGCAGTTCTTC
>TRBJ1-1|NA|TRBV12-3/TRBV12-4|TRBD1
CASSSGGNAEAFF
TGTGCCAGCAGCTCAGGGGGAAACGCTGAAGCTTTCTTT
>TRBJ2-5|few|TRBV12-3/TRBV12-4|NA
CASSSTRKTQYF
TGTGCCAGCAGCTCGACCAGGAAGACCCAGTACTTC
>TRBJ1-1|few|TRBV7-8|NA
CASSHISNTEAFF
TGTGCCAGCAGCCATATCTCGAACACTGAAGCTTTCTTT
>TRBJ2-5|NA|TRBV12-3/TRBV12-4|TRBD2
CASSFIALAGGRETQYF
TGTGCCAGCAGTTTCATCGCCCTAGCGGGAGGTAGGGAGACCCAGTACTTC
>TRBJ1-5|NA|TRBV20-1|NA
CSAREGNSNQPQHF
TGCAGTGCTAGAGAAGGAAATAGCAATCAGCCCCAGCATTTT
>TRBJ2-4|few|TRBV20-1|TRBD2
CSASAGGPKNIQYF
TGCAGTGCTAGCGCGGGAGGCCCCAAAAACATTCAGTACTTC
>TRBJ2-7|NA|TRBV4-1|NA
CASSQEGGGTSEQYF
TGCGCCAGCAGCCAAGAAGGGGGGGGGACCTCCGAGCAGTACTTC
>TRBJ2-3|NA|TRBV5-1|NA
CASSFVADTQYF
TGCGCCAGCAGCTTTGTAGCAGATACGCAGTATTTT